The source of this T cell receptor beta chain is a study of blood T cell repertoires in COVID-19. For the study at large: Acute-phase and convalescent COVID-19 samples originated in the United States, Italy and Spain. From T cells, B-cell-depleted T cells, or PBMCs came the material, which was cDNA or gDNA.

This clone was seen just once. As handled by the study authors: It was from reference gene primer amplification that nucleated cell counts were estimated. Profiled with immunoSEQ multiplex PCR; TCRdb holds only in-frame clones, not every one. The V and J calls and the clone size are those of that table, but D and trimming were determined from the DNA. The sample has about 24,000 clones; approximately 90% are singletons. Germline V gives CDR1 SGHNT, CDR2 YYREEE (reference sequence). The CDR3 is 15 amino acids. The V and J ends lost 3 bases and 5 bases respectively, with 14 bases between them. This TCR was recovered from a man aged 70-80 years with active COVID-19. The source material was peripheral blood. The chain links TRBV5-4 to TRBJ2-2, with a possible D match to TRBD2 (5 bases). The CDR3 loop reads CASSYNRGSTGELFF. The CDR3 nucleotides are TGTGCCAGCAGCTACAATAGAGGGTCGACCGGGGAGCTGTTTTTT.